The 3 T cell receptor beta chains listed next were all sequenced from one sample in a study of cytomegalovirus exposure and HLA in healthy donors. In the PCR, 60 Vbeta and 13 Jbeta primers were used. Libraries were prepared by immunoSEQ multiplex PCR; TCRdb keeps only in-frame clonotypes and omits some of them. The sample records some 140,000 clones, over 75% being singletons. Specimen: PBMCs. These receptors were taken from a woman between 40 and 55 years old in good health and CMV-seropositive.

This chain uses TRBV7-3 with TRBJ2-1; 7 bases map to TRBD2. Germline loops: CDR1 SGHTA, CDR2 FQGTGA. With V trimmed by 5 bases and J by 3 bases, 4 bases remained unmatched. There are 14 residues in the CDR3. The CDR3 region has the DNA TGTGCCAGCAGCCCTAGCGGCGGCTACAATGAGCAGTTCTTC. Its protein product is CASSPSGGYNEQFF.

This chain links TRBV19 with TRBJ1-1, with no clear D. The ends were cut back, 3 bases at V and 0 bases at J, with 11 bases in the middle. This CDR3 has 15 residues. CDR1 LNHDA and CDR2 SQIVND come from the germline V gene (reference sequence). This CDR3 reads CASSMGSGVNTEAFF. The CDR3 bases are TGTGCCAGTAGTATGGGCAGCGGGGTGAACACTGAAGCTTTCTTT.

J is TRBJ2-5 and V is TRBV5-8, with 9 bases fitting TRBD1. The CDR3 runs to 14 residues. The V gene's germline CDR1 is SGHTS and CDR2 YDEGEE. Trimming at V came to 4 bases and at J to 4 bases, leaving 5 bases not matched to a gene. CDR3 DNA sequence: TGTGCCAGCAGCACCGGGACAGGGCGAGAGACCCAGTACTTC. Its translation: CASSTGTGRETQYF.